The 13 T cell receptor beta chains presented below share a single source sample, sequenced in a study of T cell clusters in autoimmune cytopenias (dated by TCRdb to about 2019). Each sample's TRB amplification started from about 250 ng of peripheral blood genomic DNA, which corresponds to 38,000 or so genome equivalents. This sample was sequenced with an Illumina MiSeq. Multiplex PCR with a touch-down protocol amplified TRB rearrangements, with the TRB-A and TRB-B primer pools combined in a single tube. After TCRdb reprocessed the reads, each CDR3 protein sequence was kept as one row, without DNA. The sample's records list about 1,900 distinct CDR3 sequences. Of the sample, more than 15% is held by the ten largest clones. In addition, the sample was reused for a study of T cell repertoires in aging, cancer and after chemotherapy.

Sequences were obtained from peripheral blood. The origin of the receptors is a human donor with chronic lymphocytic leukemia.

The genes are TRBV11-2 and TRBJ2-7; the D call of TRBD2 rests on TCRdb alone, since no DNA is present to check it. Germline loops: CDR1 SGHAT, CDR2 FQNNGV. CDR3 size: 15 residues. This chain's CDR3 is CASSSRGGTHPEQYF.

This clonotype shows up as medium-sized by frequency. The CDR3 here is CASSPPSHPYNEQFF. The chain is built from TRBV18 and TRBJ2-1. The CDR3 has 15 amino acids. Germline CDR1 reads KGHSH; CDR2 reads LQKENI.

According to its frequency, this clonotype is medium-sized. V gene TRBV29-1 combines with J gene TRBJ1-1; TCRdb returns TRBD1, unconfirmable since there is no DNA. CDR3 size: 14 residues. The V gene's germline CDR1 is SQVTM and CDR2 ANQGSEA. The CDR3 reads CSPNRGRMNTEAFF.

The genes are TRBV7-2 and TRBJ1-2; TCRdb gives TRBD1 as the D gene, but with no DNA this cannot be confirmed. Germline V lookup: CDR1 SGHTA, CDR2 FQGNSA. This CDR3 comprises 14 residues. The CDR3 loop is CASSLGGQYYGYTF.

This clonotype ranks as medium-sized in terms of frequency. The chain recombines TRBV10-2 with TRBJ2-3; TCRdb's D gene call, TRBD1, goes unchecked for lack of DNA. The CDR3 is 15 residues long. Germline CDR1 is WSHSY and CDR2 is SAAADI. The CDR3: CASSAGTSSTDTQYF.

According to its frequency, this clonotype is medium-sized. CDR3 loop: CASSLERGEAFF. The genes are TRBV5-6 and TRBJ1-1; TCRdb calls TRBD1, which cannot be checked without DNA. CDR1 SGHDT and CDR2 YYEEEE come from the germline V gene. This CDR3 region has 12 residues.

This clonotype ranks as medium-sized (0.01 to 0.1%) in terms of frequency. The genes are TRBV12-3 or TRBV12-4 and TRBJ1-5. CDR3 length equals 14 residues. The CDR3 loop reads CASSLSQANQPQHF.

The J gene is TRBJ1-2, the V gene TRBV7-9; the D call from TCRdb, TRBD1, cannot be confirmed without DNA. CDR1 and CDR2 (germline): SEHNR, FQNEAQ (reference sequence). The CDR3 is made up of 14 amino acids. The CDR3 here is CASSRGQPYYGYTF.

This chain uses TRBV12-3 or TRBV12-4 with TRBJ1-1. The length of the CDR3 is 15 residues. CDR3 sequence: CASSSTAGGNTEAFF.

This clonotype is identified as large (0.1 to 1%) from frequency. The CDR3 reads CASQGQLYQETQYF. V gene TRBV6-1 combines with J gene TRBJ2-5; as DNA is missing, the TRBD1 call by TCRdb cannot be tested. There are 14 residues in the CDR3. The V gene's germline CDR1 is MNHNS and CDR2 SASEGT.

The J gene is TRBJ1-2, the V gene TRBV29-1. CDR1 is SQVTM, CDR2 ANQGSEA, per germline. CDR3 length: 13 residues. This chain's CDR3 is CSVQQSPNYGYTF.

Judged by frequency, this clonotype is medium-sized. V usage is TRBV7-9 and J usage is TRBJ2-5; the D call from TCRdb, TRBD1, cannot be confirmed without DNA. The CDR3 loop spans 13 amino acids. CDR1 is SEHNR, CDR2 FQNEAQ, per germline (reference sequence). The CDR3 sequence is CASRWGAGETQYF.

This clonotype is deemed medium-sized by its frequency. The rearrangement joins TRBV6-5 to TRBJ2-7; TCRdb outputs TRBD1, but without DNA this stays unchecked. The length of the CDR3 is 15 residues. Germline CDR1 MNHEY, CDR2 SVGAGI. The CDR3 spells CASSPPGRVLYEQYF.